This T cell receptor beta chain derives from a study of cytomegalovirus exposure and HLA in healthy donors. Study-wide results and limits: For most TCR sequences rarity was the rule, although some public TCRs occurred in many donors. A later analysis found first-cohort TCR clusters tended to co-occur in the 120 validation repertoires. It was about 180 TCR beta chains that were listed as cytomegalovirus-associated.

The donors were members of the validation cohort comprising over 90 subjects, separate from the roughly 730-subject first cohort. Germline CDR1 is SNHLY and CDR2 is FYNNEI. This CDR3 has 15 amino acids. The trim removed 2 bases at V and 4 bases at J, leaving 5 bases unmatched. A word on this clone: Its antigen remains unidentified.

Profiled with immunoSEQ multiplex PCR; TCRdb holds only in-frame clones, not every one. The table has 250,000 to 400,000 clones, approximately 91% seen once; the top ten hold approximately 0.9%. The receptor comes from a man aged 25-45 years in good health and CMV-seronegative. The chain carries TRBV2 and TRBJ2-7; 10 positions agree with TRBD1. Sequencing used PBMCs. CDR3 region: CASSEIGTGVYEQYF. Written as DNA, the CDR3 is TGTGCCAGCAGTGAAATAGGGACAGGGGTGTACGAGCAGTACTTC.